The T cell receptor (beta chain) under discussion was sequenced for a study of graft-versus-host responses after intestinal transplantation. Study as a whole: Every transplant recipient was induced with anti-thymocyte globulin, then maintained on tacrolimus and steroids for about three years. General study points: Individuals who had graft-donor T cell macrochimerism had allografts that showed high graft-versus-host to host-versus-graft clonal ratios. GvH clones surfaced in recipient marrow, some emerging earlier in ileum or blood.

This clone was recorded only once. Its specificity is not known. Profiling relied on immunoSEQ multiplex PCR, and the TCRdb table lists in-frame clones only, not all of them. The sample lists around 100,000 clones; roughly 87% were seen once. Germline V gene sequence: CDR1 SGHRS, CDR2 YFSETQ. This CDR3 has 16 residues. The V and J ends lost 1 base and 1 base respectively, with 11 bases between them. The J gene is TRBJ2-2, the V gene TRBV5-1, with TRBD1 as a possible D gene (6 bases). The source is a human donor who was the organ donor for an intestinal transplant. The input for sequencing was unstimulated CD4+ T cells sorted from spleen or lymph node cells, taken before transplant. This CDR3 is CASSLSGQKNTGELFF. The CDR3 bases are TGCGCCAGCAGCTTGTCCGGACAGAAGAACACCGGGGAGCTGTTTTTT.